Following are 7 T cell receptor beta chains from one sample sequenced in a study of OX40 agonist ivuxolimab in advanced cancers. TCRdb's table, derived via immunoSEQ multiplex PCR, lists solely in-frame clones and lacks some. The sample shows some 80,000 clones, roughly 83% of them seen only once. The sequencing used CD4+ or CD8+ T cells sorted from blood, collected in a trial of the OX40 agonist ivuxolimab. These receptors originate from an adult with an advanced solid tumor such as melanoma, head and neck, liver or kidney cancer.

The chain is built from TRBV18 and TRBJ2-1; 7 bases fit TRBD1. Germline CDR1 KGHSH, CDR2 LQKENI. V gave up 3 bases and J gave up 15 bases; unmatched junction bases: 5. This CDR3 is 11 amino acids long. The CDR3 spells CASSPGAGGFF. In DNA form, the CDR3 reads TGTGCCAGCTCACCGGGAGCAGGGGGGTTCTTC.

CDR3 coding DNA: TGTGCCAGCTCACTACGAGATGGCTACACCTTC. Protein: CASSLRDGYTF. The J gene is TRBJ1-2, the V gene TRBV18; D is uncertain. The CDR3 runs to 11 residues. The germline V gene encodes CDR1 KGHSH and CDR2 LQKENI. V lost 4 bases, J lost 6 bases, and 6 bases lay in between.

This clone was picked up a small number of times. This chain connects TRBV30 to TRBJ1-4; possibly TRBD1 for D (5 bases). The V end lost 0 bases, the J end lost 12 bases, and 11 bases lay between the germline ends. The CDR3 loop spans 12 amino acids. CDR1 is GTSNPN and CDR2 is SVGIG in the germline V gene (reference sequence). CDR3 nucleotides: TGTGCCTGGAGTGTACAAGTAGGGGAACTGTTTTTT. Translation: CAWSVQVGELFF.

The chain is built from TRBV5-5 and TRBJ2-7, with D perhaps TRBD2 (5 bases). Germline CDR1 is SGHKS and CDR2 is YYEKEE (reference sequence). The CDR3 contains 13 residues. V was clipped by 1 base and J by 4 bases, with 9 bases between them. The CDR3 is CASSLWEPYEQYF. In DNA form, the CDR3 reads TGTGCCAGCAGCTTGTGGGAGCCATACGAGCAGTACTTC.

The chain joins TRBV5-1 to TRBJ2-7; 11 nucleotides line up with TRBD1. The CDR3 is made up of 16 amino acids. V was clipped by 0 bases and J by 7 bases; unmatched bases: 9. Looked up from germline, CDR1 is SGHRS and CDR2 is YFSETQ. The DNA of the CDR3 is TGCGCCAGCAGCTTGGAAACCGGGACAGGGGGTAGAGAGCAGTACTTC. It specifies CASSLETGTGGREQYF.

This clone showed up just a few times. V gene TRBV4-2 combines with J gene TRBJ2-3; 10 positions agree with TRBD2. The junction had 11 bases not matched to a gene; V was cut back by 0 bases and J by 2 bases. CDR1 and CDR2 (germline): LGHNA, YNFKEQ. This CDR3 is built from 19 residues. As DNA, the CDR3 is TGTGCCAGCAGCCAAGAGAAGCGGGGGGGCCGAGGGACCACAGATACGCAGTATTTT. Translating gives CASSQEKRGGRGTTDTQYF.

This sequence joins TRBV7-9 and TRBJ1-3, with 7 bases fitting TRBD1. The V and J ends lost 3 bases and 1 base, in that order; junction bases with no gene match: 3. This CDR3 has 15 residues. Germline V gene data show CDR1 as SEHNR and CDR2 as FQNEAQ (reference sequence). As DNA, the CDR3 is TGTGCCAGCAGCTTGGGGACAGTGTCTGGAAACACCATATATTTT. Protein sequence: CASSLGTVSGNTIYF. The variable domain in full, with the rest retrieved from reference TRBV7-9 and TRBJ1-3, is DTGVSQNPRHKITKRGQNVTFRCDPISEHNRLYWYRQTLGQGPEFLTYFQNEAQLEKSRLLSDRFSAERPKGSFSTLEIQRTEQGDSAMYLCASSLGTVSGNTIYFGEGSWLTVV.